This T cell receptor beta chain was captured in a study of T cell changes during pregnancy in multiple sclerosis. CDR3 size: 14 residues. The V gene's germline CDR1 is GTSNPN and CDR2 SVGIG (reference sequence). The trim removed 4 bases at V and 10 bases at J, leaving 11 bases unmatched. Libraries were prepared by immunoSEQ multiplex PCR; TCRdb keeps only in-frame clonotypes and omits some of them. This table has some 29,000 clones, over 80% appearing once. The clonotype comes from a female donor with multiple sclerosis, enrolled in a pregnancy study. This chain connects TRBV30 to TRBJ2-1; the match to TRBD2 covers 9 bases. The sequenced sample was CD8+ T cells from peripheral blood mononuclear cells, obtained before pregnancy. CDR3 sequence reads: CAWNPSGAGQEQFF. CDR3 nucleotide sequence: TGTGCCTGGAACCCTAGCGGGGCGGGCCAGGAGCAGTTCTTC.